Listed here are 11 T cell receptor beta chains from one sample, sequenced in a study of T cell repertoires in cytomegalovirus infection. TCRdb processed the reads anew with MiXCR; each CDR3 protein has one entry. Of around 550,000 distinct CDR3 sequences listed, 26% were seen once; the top ten hold less than 15%. The sequenced sample consisted of PBMCs. The receptors come from a human donor in good health (CMV status not recorded). Some clones in this sample may be carry-over from other donors' samples.

This chain links TRBV24-1 with TRBJ2-7; D possibly uses TRBD1 or TRBD2 (5 bases each). CDR3 size: 10 residues. Germline V lookup: CDR1 KGHDR, CDR2 SFDVKD. In DNA, the CDR3 is TGTGCCACCAGTGAGGGGACGGATTTCGTC. It encodes CATSEGTDFV.

This rearrangement joins TRBV7-6 to TRBJ1-1, with 9 bases matching TRBD1. V dropped 5 bases and J dropped 3; count of bases not matched to a gene: 7. The germline CDR1 and CDR2 sequences are SGHVS and FNYEAQ. The CDR3 is made up of 15 amino acids. The CDR3 DNA reads as TGTGCCAGCAGCCCCCCCGACAGGGGGGACACTGAAGCTTTCTTT. Translation: CASSPPDRGDTEAFF. The variable domain in full, completed from reference TRBV7-6 and TRBJ1-1, reads GAGVSQSPRYKVTKRGQDVALRCDPISGHVSLYWYRQALGQGPEFLTYFNYEAQQDKSGLPNDRFSAERPEGSISTLTIQRTEQRDSAMYRCASSPPDRGDTEAFFGQGTRLTVV.

The chain carries TRBV28 and TRBJ1-6, with 7 bases fitting TRBD1. V lost 6 bases to trimming and J lost 0 bases; unmatched junction nucleotides: 8. CDR3 length: 17 residues. Germline assignment: CDR1 MDHEN and CDR2 SYDVKM. CDR3 residues: CASRSGGGSSYNSPLHF. Here the CDR3 DNA reads TGTGCCAGCAGGTCAGGGGGGGGGAGCTCCTATAATTCACCCCTCCACTTT.

On this clonotype itself: The final CDR3 position lacks the conserved phenylalanine or tryptophan, pointing to a likely read error. V usage is TRBV6-1 and J usage is TRBJ2-1, with 14 positions matching TRBD2. The CDR3 has 19 amino acids. V lost 4 bases to trimming and J lost 3 bases; unmatched junction nucleotides: 11. Germline loops: CDR1 MNHNS, CDR2 SASEGT. CDR3 region: CASSGGGGTSGSFYNEQFL. The CDR3 DNA sequence: TGTGCCAGCAGTGGCGGCGGAGGGACTAGCGGGAGTTTCTACAATGAGCAGTTCCTC.

V and J are TRBV27 and TRBJ2-7; D might be TRBD2 (5 bases). V was trimmed by 1 base and J by 6 bases, leaving 10 bases between them. This CDR3 comprises 13 residues. From germline, CDR1 is MNHEY and CDR2 SMNVEV (reference sequence). The CDR3 loop reads CASSLYGVREQYF. CDR3 sequence (DNA): TGTGCCAGCAGTTTATACGGGGTACGCGAGCAGTACTTC.

V is TRBV6-2 or TRBV6-3 and J is TRBJ2-3; D ambiguous. Per germline, CDR1 MNHEY and CDR2 SVGEGT. The CDR3 has 16 amino acids. Trimming took off 7 bases at V and 1 base at J, with 18 bases between the two ends. CDR3 DNA: TGTGCCAGCACCCACGATCCCGTTGGGCGCACAGATACGCAGTATTTT. It yields the protein CASTHDPVGRTDTQYF.

The chain has TRBV12-3 or TRBV12-4 and TRBJ2-7; D uncertain. Trimming pared 5 bases from V and 0 bases from J, leaving 5 bases between. The CDR3 consists of 12 residues. CDR3 DNA sequence: TGTGCCAGCAGTGGTTTCTCCTACGAGCAGTACTTC. Its translation is CASSGFSYEQYF.

In its sample, this clonotype was seen many times. This CDR3 is CASSLGMGQQETQYF. DNA of the CDR3: TGTGCCAGCAGCTTAGGAATGGGACAACAAGAGACCCAGTACTTC. The rearrangement links TRBV7-2 to TRBJ2-5, with a weak D call TRBD1 (6 bases). Deletions cut 1 base from V and 2 bases from J, with 11 bases between. The CDR3 length is 15 residues. From germline, CDR1 is SGHTA and CDR2 FQGNSA. The entire variable domain, with the rest obtained from reference TRBV7-2 and TRBJ2-5, is as follows: GAGVSQSPSNKVTEKGKDVELRCDPISGHTALYWYRQSLGQGLEFLIYFQGNSAPDKSGLPSDRFSAERTGGSVSTLTIQRTQQEDSAVYLCASSLGMGQQETQYFGPGTRLLVL.

J is TRBJ1-1 and V is TRBV7-2; maybe TRBD1 (6 bases). Germline V gene data show CDR1 as SGHTA and CDR2 as FQGNSA. The CDR3 consists of 17 residues. The V end lost 2 bases, the J end lost 4 bases, and 20 bases lay between the germline ends. CDR3 amino acids: CASSLRSAGQGGTEAFF. The CDR3 nucleotides are TGTGCCAGCAGCTTACGGTCGGCAGGCCAAGGGGGCACTGAAGCTTTCTTT.

This clonotype has a handful of counts. The chain has TRBV7-9 and TRBJ1-3; TRBD1 might be the D (5 bases). The CDR3 runs to 16 residues. V was shortened by 4 bases and J by 4 bases, with 17 bases between the two germline ends. Germline V gene sequence: CDR1 SEHNR, CDR2 FQNEAQ (reference sequence). DNA of the CDR3: TGTGCCAGCAGCTCCCCCCCCAGGGTTGGAGGAAACACCATATATTTT. Translating it yields CASSSPPRVGGNTIYF.

This clonotype was seen many times. The chain uses TRBV7-2 and TRBJ1-4, with 8 bases lining up with TRBD1. CDR3 length: 13 amino acids. J gave up 3 bases and V 6 bases, and 0 bases lay outside the gene matches. CDR1 and CDR2 (germline): SGHTA, FQGNSA. The CDR3 protein is CASRDRANEKLFF. Written as DNA, the CDR3 is TGTGCCAGCAGGGACAGGGCTAATGAAAAACTGTTTTTT. Combining the CDR3 with reference TRBV7-2 and TRBJ1-4 gives the whole variable domain GAGVSQSPSNKVTEKGKDVELRCDPISGHTALYWYRQSLGQGLEFLIYFQGNSAPDKSGLPSDRFSAERTGGSVSTLTIQRTQQEDSAVYLCASRDRANEKLFFGSGTQLSVL.